The 20 T cell receptor beta chains listed next were all sequenced from one sample in a study of beta chain features in type 1 diabetes (dated by TCRdb to 2016 to 2018). The paper as a whole reports these results and caveats: A moderate but significant shortening of TCRB CDR3 length was observed in type 1 diabetes patients in all four CD4+ subsets.

Library generation was performed with the immunoSEQ multiplex PCR assay. All of the isolated RNA was reverse transcribed with the High Capacity cDNA Reverse Transcription Kit, so expressed TCRB transcripts were sequenced. As stored in TCRdb, this immuneACCESS dataset retains in-frame rearrangements with V and J assigned. A fraction of the clones does not appear; measured against another copy, unresolved V genes explain less than half of the discrepancy, and the remainder lacks a known reason. The sample has about 280,000 clones on record, 15% of them singletons. The ten largest account for less than 0.02% of the sample. Their cognate antigens are unknown. Sequences were obtained from naive CD4+ T cells from blood. The cell subset or site label, as the study defines it: true naive CD4+ T cells. All receptors derive from a young man with type 1 diabetes.

Only a few counts were recorded for this clone. The chain has TRBV18 and TRBJ2-7; perhaps TRBD1 as D (5 bases). The germline gives CDR1 KGHSH, CDR2 LQKENI. V was cut by 8 bases and J by 4 bases, with 15 bases left in between. The CDR3 has 13 amino acids. CDR3 in DNA: TGTGCCAGCCGCAGGGCAGGCGATTACGAGCAGTACTTC. Protein: CASRRAGDYEQYF.

This clone appeared a few times. J is TRBJ2-1 and V is TRBV5-1; 8 bases are a match to TRBD2. The germline gives CDR1 SGHRS, CDR2 YFSETQ. Unmatched junction bases numbered 6, after V lost 0 bases and J lost 4 bases. The CDR3 consists of 16 residues. Here the CDR3 reads CASSLGSGSMYNEQFF. In nucleotides, the CDR3 is TGCGCCAGCAGCTTGGGAAGCGGGAGTATGTACAATGAGCAGTTCTTC.

This clone was found a few times. The chain couples TRBV6-5 to TRBJ2-7, with D perhaps matching TRBD2 (5 bases). Trimming removed 8 bases from V and 2 bases from J, with 16 bases in between. The CDR3 covers 14 residues. CDR1 and CDR2 (germline): MNHEY, SVGAGI. The CDR3 is CASAGGENPYEQYF. The CDR3 DNA reads as TGTGCCAGCGCTGGTGGGGAGAACCCCTACGAGCAGTACTTC.

This clone was observed a handful of times. V usage is TRBV4-3 and J usage is TRBJ1-1; tentative D call: TRBD1 (5 bases). Between the trimmed V and J ends, which lost 3 bases and 6 bases, there was a span of 14 bases. Germline CDR1 reads LGHNA; CDR2 reads YSLEER. This CDR3 has 14 residues. CDR3 residues: CASSHPTANSEAFF. The CDR3 nucleotides read TGCGCCAGCAGCCACCCGACAGCAAACTCTGAAGCTTTCTTT.

V gene TRBV13 combines with J gene TRBJ2-1, with 7 bases identical to TRBD2. The CDR3 contains 13 residues. CDR1 and CDR2 (germline): PRHDT, FYEKMQ (reference sequence). V shed 4 bases, J shed 8 bases, and the junction held 5 bases outside the gene matches. CDR3 protein: CASSSAGMDEQFF. The CDR3 DNA reads as TGTGCCAGCAGCTCAGCGGGAATGGATGAGCAGTTCTTC.

The J gene is TRBJ2-7, the V gene TRBV6-5, with 9 positions matching TRBD1. Trimming cost V 6 bases and J 1 base; bases outside gene matches: 7. This CDR3 region has 15 residues. CDR1 MNHEY and CDR2 SVGAGI come from the germline V gene. CDR3 coding DNA: TGTGCCAGCAGACGGGACAGGGTCAATTCCTACGAGCAGTACTTC. Protein product: CASRRDRVNSYEQYF.

This clone has only a few counts. The chain is built from TRBV7-2 and TRBJ2-7; 13 bases fit TRBD2. From germline, CDR1 is SGHTA and CDR2 FQGNSA. The CDR3 length is 14 residues. The junction had 6 bases not matched to a gene; V was cut back by 6 bases and J by 7 bases. The CDR3 protein is CASRLAGGPGEQYF. The CDR3 nucleotides are TGTGCCAGCAGACTAGCGGGGGGGCCGGGGGAGCAGTACTTC. The full variable domain, in which reference TRBV7-2 and TRBJ2-7 provide the parts outside the CDR3, is GAGVSQSPSNKVTEKGKDVELRCDPISGHTALYWYRQSLGQGLEFLIYFQGNSAPDKSGLPSDRFSAERTGGSVSTLTIQRTQQEDSAVYLCASRLAGGPGEQYFGPGTRLTVT.

The V call is TRBV7-9, the J call TRBJ1-6; 9 positions match TRBD1. Losses at the gene ends were 6 bases for V and 3 bases for J; bases not matched to a gene: 6. Looked up from germline, CDR1 is SEHNR and CDR2 is FQNEAQ (reference sequence). The CDR3 length is 16 residues. For the CDR3, the DNA is TGTGCCAGCAGTCTCCCGACAGGGGGCTATAATTCACCCCTCCACTTT. The encoded protein is CASSLPTGGYNSPLHF.

V and J are TRBV28 and TRBJ2-3, with D possibly matching TRBD1 (6 bases). The CDR3 covers 14 residues. Trimming removed 5 bases at V and 5 bases at J, with 14 bases between. The V gene's germline CDR1 is MDHEN and CDR2 SYDVKM. CDR3 DNA: TGTGCCAGCAGTCAACAGGGATATGAAGATACGCAGTATTTT. This translates into CASSQQGYEDTQYF.

This clone has a handful of counts. This chain links TRBV7-2 with TRBJ2-1; a weak D match, TRBD2 (6 bases). The germline V and J ends were trimmed by 1 base and 5 bases, with 15 bases remaining between them. The CDR3 runs to 16 residues. Germline V gene lookup returns CDR1 SGHTA and CDR2 FQGNSA. CDR3 coding DNA: TGTGCCAGCAGCTTAGTTGGCAGCGGGTTTAACAATGAGCAGTTCTTC. This encodes CASSLVGSGFNNEQFF.

The gene calls are TRBV4-3 and TRBJ1-2; tentative D call: TRBD1 (5 bases). Trimming removed 0 bases at V and 5 bases at J, with 7 bases between. The CDR3 is 13 residues long. CDR1 is LGHNA, CDR2 YSLEER, per germline. The CDR3 DNA is TGCGCCAGCAGCCAAGATCGACAGTATGGCTACACCTTC. This translates into CASSQDRQYGYTF.

The V call is TRBV7-9, the J call TRBJ1-1, with 10 bases that match TRBD1. This CDR3 has 16 residues. The V gene's germline CDR1 is SEHNR and CDR2 FQNEAQ (reference sequence). V trimming: 7 bases; J trimming: 4 bases; junction bases outside the gene matches: 12. The CDR3 spells CASTMKSGQGSTEAFF. CDR3 coding DNA: TGTGCCAGCACCATGAAGTCGGGACAGGGGAGCACTGAAGCTTTCTTT.

This clone turned up a few times. This CDR3 reads CASSLGSSGVTDTQYF. CDR3 DNA sequence: TGTGCCAGCAGCTTAGGGTCTAGCGGGGTGACAGATACGCAGTATTTT. The chain recombines TRBV11-2 with TRBJ2-3; 9 bases fit TRBD2. The CDR3 has 16 residues. Germline V CDR1 and CDR2: SGHAT, FQNNGV. With 1 base clipped from V and 3 bases from J, the junction kept 5 bases outside the gene matches.

This clone showed up just a few times. The chain is built from TRBV29-1 and TRBJ2-2; the D is unclear. Germline CDR1 is SQVTM and CDR2 is ANQGSEA. Trimming removed 4 bases at V and 0 bases at J, with 15 bases between. The CDR3 sequence is 16 residues long. CDR3 bases: TGCAGCGTTGCTTTCGCGCTAAACCCGAACACCGGGGAGCTGTTTTTT. Its protein is CSVAFALNPNTGELFF.

This clone was counted only a few times. V usage is TRBV13 and J usage is TRBJ2-1; TRBD2 might be the D (6 bases). Germline CDR1 is PRHDT and CDR2 is FYEKMQ (reference sequence). This CDR3 spans 15 amino acids. Between the trimmed V and J ends, which lost 1 base and 3 bases, there was a span of 10 bases. Here the CDR3 DNA reads TGTGCCAGCAGCTTAGAACGGGGGATCTACAATGAGCAGTTCTTC. As protein: CASSLERGIYNEQFF. The entire variable domain, with the rest obtained from reference TRBV13 and TRBJ2-1, is as follows: AAGVIQSPRHLIKEKRETATLKCYPIPRHDTVYWYQQGPGQDPQFLISFYEKMQSDKGSIPDRFSAQQFSDYHSELNMSSLELGDSALYFCASSLERGIYNEQFFGPGTRLTVL.

The V call is TRBV29-1, the J call TRBJ1-2; no reliable D call. The V gene lost 6 bases and the J gene lost 4 bases, with 18 bases spanning the gap. CDR3 length: 14 residues. Germline loops: CDR1 SQVTM, CDR2 ANQGSEA. Here the CDR3 reads CSVSLRLGSYGYTF. CDR3 in DNA: TGCAGCGTCTCGTTACGGCTAGGTAGCTATGGCTACACCTTC.

The chain joins TRBV4-1 to TRBJ2-4, with a tentative D call TRBD2 (5 bases). This CDR3 comprises 19 residues. The ends were cut back, 1 base at V and 1 base at J, with 20 bases in the middle. CDR1 and CDR2 (germline): MGHRA, YSYEKL. The CDR3 nucleotides read TGCGCCAGCAGCCAAGTAAGGGCGGACTTGGCCCCGGCCAAAAACATTCAGTACTTC. Translating it yields CASSQVRADLAPAKNIQYF.

This chain links TRBV19 with TRBJ2-2, with D possibly matching TRBD2 (6 bases). V lost 7 bases, J lost 6 bases, and 15 bases lay in between. This CDR3 contains 14 residues. Germline CDR1 LNHDA, CDR2 SQIVND (reference sequence). The DNA for the CDR3 is TGTGCCAGTACGTCCGCGGGACCACCCGGGGAGCTGTTTTTT. Residues: CASTSAGPPGELFF.

The rearrangement links TRBV6-5 to TRBJ2-5; no reliable D call. Germline V gene lookup returns CDR1 MNHEY and CDR2 SVGAGI. The CDR3 has 14 residues. V was shortened by 0 bases and J by 1 base, with 6 bases between the two germline ends. The CDR3 loop is CASSYSHSQETQYF. CDR3 in DNA: TGTGCCAGCAGTTACTCGCACAGCCAAGAGACCCAGTACTTC.

Only a few counts were recorded for this clone. The chain combines TRBV7-7 with TRBJ2-2, with D unclear. There are 13 residues in the CDR3. The V gene's germline CDR1 is SSHAT and CDR2 FNYEAQ (reference sequence). V shed 1 base and J shed 6 bases, with 6 bases lying between them. The CDR3 region has the DNA TGTGCCAGCAGCTTAGATCGGTCCGGGGAGCTGTTTTTT. Translation gives CASSLDRSGELFF.